One and the same sample provided the 18 T cell receptor beta chains below, sequenced in a study of cytomegalovirus exposure and HLA in healthy donors. Use of 60 Vbeta and 13 Jbeta primers characterized the PCR. Sequenced by immunoSEQ multiplex PCR; TCRdb stores in-frame clones only, minus some. Among about 82,000 clones listed, approximately 82% were seen once. The sample was PBMCs. These receptor sequences come from a man aged 65 to 79 in good health and CMV-seropositive.

This sequence joins TRBV6-1 and TRBJ2-4, with TRBD2 as a possible D gene (5 bases). This CDR3 comprises 14 residues. Trimming left V 5 bases short and J 9 bases short, with 17 bases between. In germline, CDR1 is MNHNS, CDR2 SASEGT. The CDR3: CASSPGSHDVIQYF. CDR3 DNA sequence: TGTGCCAGCAGTCCGGGATCCCACGACGTCATTCAGTACTTC.

The genes are TRBV6-1 and TRBJ1-5, with 8 bases identical to TRBD1. The CDR3 loop spans 15 amino acids. Germline CDR1 MNHNS, CDR2 SASEGT. Trimming at V came to 2 bases and at J to 7 bases, leaving 7 bases not matched to a gene. The CDR3 DNA reads as TGTGCCAGCAGTGAATATGACAGGGGAGCCCAGCCCCAGCATTTT. Translating it yields CASSEYDRGAQPQHF.

This clone has just one count. The rearrangement joins TRBV21-1 to TRBJ2-1; the table calls TRBD1, which could not be checked here. TRBV21-1 is listed as a pseudogene. The CDR3 covers 12 residues. As DNA, the CDR3 is TGTGCCAGCAGCAATGTGGCTAATGAGCAGTTCTTC. Its protein product is CASSNVANEQFF.

The chain has TRBV6-5 and TRBJ2-5, with D possibly being TRBD2 (6 bases). The CDR3 covers 14 residues. Per germline, CDR1 MNHEY and CDR2 SVGAGI. With 2 bases removed from V and 5 bases from J, the gap between germline ends came to 12 bases. CDR3 in DNA: TGTGCCAGCAGTTACCAACAGGCGGGGGAGACCCAGTACTTC. Translating it yields CASSYQQAGETQYF.

The V and J genes are TRBV4-1 and TRBJ2-5, with D tentatively TRBD2 (7 bases). Germline-derived CDR1 and CDR2 are MGHRA and YSYEKL. V gave up 1 base and J gave up 5 bases, with 11 bases separating them. CDR3 length equals 14 residues. In nucleotides, the CDR3 is TGCGCCAGCAGCCAAGGGGGGGGGCAGGAGACCCAGTACTTC. This sequence encodes CASSQGGGQETQYF.

The chain has TRBV6-1 and TRBJ1-5, with TRBD1 as a possible D gene (5 bases). Trimming took off 8 bases at V and 2 bases at J, with 10 bases between the two ends. This CDR3 is 13 amino acids long. Germline loops: CDR1 MNHNS, CDR2 SASEGT. The CDR3 loop is CASGGGGNQPQHF. The DNA for the CDR3 is TGTGCCAGCGGTGGGGGAGGCAATCAGCCCCAGCATTTT.

The chain carries TRBV28 and TRBJ1-1; possible D gene TRBD1, 5 bases. This CDR3 has 14 amino acids. Per the germline V gene, CDR1 is MDHEN and CDR2 is SYDVKM. Trimming removed 2 bases at V and 1 base at J, with 8 bases between. The DNA for the CDR3 is TGTGCCAGCAGTTTACCCGACAGGAACACTGAAGCTTTCTTT. The encoded protein is CASSLPDRNTEAFF. Filled out from reference TRBV28 and TRBJ1-1, the complete variable domain reads DVKVTQSSRYLVKRTGEKVFLECVQDMDHENMFWYRQDPGLGLRLIYFSYDVKMKEKGDIPEGYSVSREKKERFSLILESASTNQTSMYLCASSLPDRNTEAFFGQGTRLTVV.

This clone was recorded only once. The chain employs TRBV28 and TRBJ2-7; 14 positions agree with TRBD2. After removal of 5 bases from V and 2 bases from J, the junction contained 2 bases not matched to a gene. This CDR3 contains 15 residues. CDR1 MDHEN and CDR2 SYDVKM come from the germline V gene. The CDR3 DNA reads as TGTGCCAGCAGTGTGACTAGCGGGAGGGCCTACGAGCAGTACTTC. Translation: CASSVTSGRAYEQYF.

This sequence joins TRBV7-2 and TRBJ2-5; maybe TRBD1 (5 bases). The germline V gene encodes CDR1 SGHTA and CDR2 FQGNSA. CDR3 length equals 16 residues. The V end was cut by 0 bases, the J end by 10 bases, with 21 bases between. The CDR3 DNA reads TGTGCCAGCAGCTTAGCCCCCGGTAGACTCCAAGGGGACCAGTACTTC. Its protein product is CASSLAPGRLQGDQYF. Based on the CDR3 plus reference TRBV7-2 and TRBJ2-5, the full variable domain is GAGVSQSPSNKVTEKGKDVELRCDPISGHTALYWYRQSLGQGLEFLIYFQGNSAPDKSGLPSDRFSAERTGGSVSTLTIQRTQQEDSAVYLCASSLAPGRLQGDQYFGPGTRLLVL.

The chain joins TRBV5-5 to TRBJ2-7; possible D gene TRBD1, 5 bases. This CDR3 comprises 16 residues. The V and J ends lost 0 bases and 1 base respectively, with 14 bases between them. Germline CDR1 and CDR2: SGHKS and YYEKEE (reference sequence). The CDR3 DNA reads TGTGCCAGCAGCTTGGCTTCGGACATTGCATCCTACGAGCAGTACTTC. Translating gives CASSLASDIASYEQYF.

This chain joins TRBV19 and TRBJ2-7; D is uncertain. Germline CDR1 LNHDA, CDR2 SQIVND (reference sequence). There are 15 residues in the CDR3. V gave up 0 bases and J gave up 0 bases, with 9 bases separating them. CDR3 in DNA: TGTGCCAGTAGTATAGATCTATTGAGCTCCTACGAGCAGTACTTC. This gives the protein CASSIDLLSSYEQYF. Combining the CDR3 with reference TRBV19 and TRBJ2-7 gives the whole variable domain DGGITQSPKYLFRKEGQNVTLSCEQNLNHDAMYWYRQDPGQGLRLIYYSQIVNDFQKGDIAEGYSVSREKKESFPLTVTSAQKNPTAFYLCASSIDLLSSYEQYFGPGTRLTVT.

This sequence joins TRBV29-1 and TRBJ2-2; D is possibly TRBD2 (6 bases). The V gene's germline CDR1 is SQVTM and CDR2 ANQGSEA. V dropped 4 bases and J dropped 0 bases, with 12 bases sitting between them. The CDR3 length is 15 residues. The CDR3 DNA sequence: TGCAGCGTTGCGGAGACTAGGGCGAACACCGGGGAGCTGTTTTTT. Protein product: CSVAETRANTGELFF.

The chain recombines TRBV23-1 with TRBJ1-2; 8 nucleotides agree with TRBD1. TRBV23-1 is an ORF, with its function uncertain. The CDR3 covers 12 residues. J lost 5 bases, V lost 11 bases, and 7 bases had no gene match. The CDR3 DNA sequence: TGCGCCGGACGGACAGGGAAATATGGCTACACCTTC. This codes for CAGRTGKYGYTF.

V is TRBV25-1 and J is TRBJ2-1; 12 positions match TRBD2. Germline CDR1 reads MGHDK; CDR2 reads SYGVNS. The CDR3 has 15 amino acids. V was pared by 5 bases and J by 5 bases, with 4 bases of the junction left unmatched. The CDR3 here is CASSRGLAGNNEQFF. The CDR3 DNA sequence: TGTGCCAGCAGTAGAGGACTAGCGGGAAACAATGAGCAGTTCTTC.

V and J are TRBV5-4 and TRBJ2-7; TRBD2 agrees at 7 bases. The CDR3 is 13 residues long. V lost 4 bases to trimming and J lost 4 bases; unmatched junction nucleotides: 5. Germline CDR1 SGHNT, CDR2 YYREEE (reference sequence). CDR3 in amino acids: CASSPGTTYEQYF. The CDR3, as DNA: TGTGCCAGCAGCCCGGGGACTACTTACGAGCAGTACTTC.

V is TRBV10-2 and J is TRBJ2-7, with 9 bases matching TRBD2. V lost 6 bases and J lost 1; bases outside the gene matches: 7. This CDR3 has 15 amino acids. Germline-derived CDR1 and CDR2 are WSHSY and SAAADI. The CDR3 loop reads CASSSGLAQSYEQYF. In DNA form, the CDR3 reads TGCGCCAGCAGCTCGGGACTAGCCCAGTCCTACGAGCAGTACTTC.

The V call is TRBV5-1, the J call TRBJ2-7; 7 positions match TRBD1. The V and J ends lost 5 bases and 6 bases, in that order; junction bases with no gene match: 11. CDR1 is SGHRS, CDR2 YFSETQ, per germline. The CDR3 is 14 amino acids. CDR3 residues: CASSPGTAKGEQYF. The CDR3 DNA reads as TGCGCCAGCAGTCCCGGGACAGCAAAGGGCGAGCAGTACTTC.

The chain recombines TRBV18 with TRBJ1-1, with D possibly matching TRBD1 (5 bases). The V and J ends lost 2 bases and 7 bases respectively, with 17 bases between them. The CDR3 length is 15 residues. The germline gives CDR1 KGHSH, CDR2 LQKENI. For the CDR3, the DNA is TGTGCCAGCTCACCAGTTCAGGGTGAGTTCGGTGAAGCTTTCTTT. This translates into CASSPVQGEFGEAFF.